One sample yielded the 13 T cell receptor beta chains listed below, sequenced in a study of cytomegalovirus exposure and HLA in healthy donors. The method was immunoSEQ multiplex PCR; TCRdb's version includes in-frame clones alone and lacks a portion of them. The sample yields about 110,000 clones, 88% seen once. The sample was PBMCs. The receptors here all came from a woman in her 30s in good health and CMV-seropositive.

V gene TRBV2 combines with J gene TRBJ2-7; TRBD2 matches 7 bases. CDR3 length equals 13 residues. Germline-derived CDR1 and CDR2 are SNHLY and FYNNEI. V lost 6 bases, J lost 9 bases, and 11 bases stayed unmatched. CDR3 region: CASSPAGEVAQYF. The CDR3 DNA reads as TGTGCCAGCAGCCCGGCGGGGGAGGTCGCGCAGTACTTC. Using reference TRBV2 and TRBJ2-7 for the parts outside the CDR3, the full variable domain is EPEVTQTPSHQVTQMGQEVILRCVPISNHLYFYWYRQILGQKVEFLVSFYNNEISEKSEIFDDQFSVERPDGSNFTLKIRSTKLEDSAMYFCASSPAGEVAQYFGPGTRLTVT.

This clone was seen only once. The genes are TRBV27 and TRBJ1-5, with D unresolved. This CDR3 spans 15 amino acids. CDR1 MNHEY and CDR2 SMNVEV come from the germline V gene (reference sequence). V dropped 8 bases and J dropped 2 bases, with 16 bases sitting between them. In nucleotides, the CDR3 is TGTGCCAGCCGCGAGGCCCCCTCGGGCAATCAGCCCCAGCATTTT. Protein product: CASREAPSGNQPQHF.

This clone was found a few times. The chain has TRBV19 and TRBJ2-5, with 13 bases fitting TRBD2. J was trimmed by 6 bases and V by 5 bases; bases with no gene match: 9. CDR3 length equals 16 residues. Germline assignment: CDR1 LNHDA and CDR2 SQIVND (reference sequence). The CDR3 region is CASSPTSGGDGKTQYF. The CDR3 DNA follows: TGTGCCAGTAGTCCAACTAGCGGGGGGGATGGAAAGACCCAGTACTTC.

This chain links TRBV6-1 with TRBJ1-1, with 7 bases identical to TRBD1. Germline V gene data show CDR1 as MNHNS and CDR2 as SASEGT. The CDR3 loop spans 12 amino acids. Trimming cost V 7 bases and J 8 bases; bases outside gene matches: 7. DNA of the CDR3: TGTGCCAGCACTAGACAGGGCTCAGAAGCTTTCTTT. Its protein is CASTRQGSEAFF.

This clone has a handful of counts. The chain uses TRBV28 and TRBJ1-2; no clear D. This CDR3 has 14 amino acids. Trimming removed 5 bases at V and 3 bases at J, with 13 bases between. From germline, CDR1 is MDHEN and CDR2 SYDVKM. The CDR3 nucleotides read TGTGCCAGCAGTCCGCAGCGAGAAGACTATGGCTACACCTTC. Protein product: CASSPQREDYGYTF.

This chain uses TRBV30 with TRBJ2-7, with a possible D match to TRBD2 (6 bases). Germline lookup yields CDR1 GTSNPN and CDR2 SVGIG (reference sequence). The CDR3 loop spans 13 amino acids. Trimming took 2 bases from V and 3 from J, leaving 11 bases between them. CDR3 nucleotides: TGTGCCTGGAGTACCCGGGGGAGCTACGAGCAGTACTTC. Translated, it gives CAWSTRGSYEQYF.

This clone has only one observation. The genes are TRBV12-5 and TRBJ2-3, with D perhaps matching TRBD1 (6 bases). The V gene lost 6 bases and the J gene lost 2 bases, with 12 bases spanning the gap. The CDR3 sequence is 14 residues long. CDR1 LGHNT and CDR2 FRNRAP come from the germline V gene. The CDR3 reads CASGSQGTTDTQYF. CDR3 DNA: TGTGCTAGTGGAAGCCAGGGGACCACAGATACGCAGTATTTT.

The V gene is TRBV27, the J gene TRBJ2-7; possible D gene TRBD2, 6 bases. Trimming cost V 5 bases and J 2 bases, with 13 bases left between them. This CDR3 region has 14 residues. Germline lookup yields CDR1 MNHEY and CDR2 SMNVEV (reference sequence). As DNA, the CDR3 is TGTGCCAGCAGTCTGGCGGGGTTCCCCTACGAGCAGTACTTC. As protein: CASSLAGFPYEQYF.

The chain carries TRBV7-3 and TRBJ2-7; 7 positions agree with TRBD2. This CDR3 is 15 amino acids long. Germline CDR1 and CDR2: SGHTA and FQGTGA. Trimming removed 3 bases from V and 5 bases from J; junction bases left unmatched: 10. The CDR3 DNA reads TGTGCCAGCAGCTTGCGGGGAGGGCTAGGCCACGAGCAGTACTTC. This translates into CASSLRGGLGHEQYF.

The chain couples TRBV30 to TRBJ1-2; D might be TRBD1 (5 bases). The CDR3 is 16 residues long. V was cut by 3 bases and J by 3 bases, with 20 bases left in between. In germline, CDR1 is GTSNPN, CDR2 SVGIG (reference sequence). CDR3 sequence: CAWRSPTALTHYGYTF. The CDR3 DNA sequence: TGTGCCTGGAGATCCCCGACAGCTCTTACTCACTATGGCTACACCTTC.

V is TRBV9 and J is TRBJ2-1; 8 bases line up with TRBD1. The CDR3 covers 16 residues. Germline V lookup: CDR1 SGDLS, CDR2 YYNGEE. V lost 3 bases and J lost 5; bases outside the gene matches: 10. CDR3 residues: CASSGPGQGADNEQFF. The DNA for the CDR3 is TGTGCCAGCAGCGGGCCCGGGCAGGGGGCCGACAATGAGCAGTTCTTC.

This sequence joins TRBV4-3 and TRBJ1-4; a weak D match, TRBD1 (5 bases). The CDR3 is made up of 15 amino acids. V was pared by 2 bases and J by 1 base, with 8 bases between. CDR1 and CDR2 (germline): LGHNA, YSLEER. CDR3 in amino acids: CASSQPQGTNEKLFF. Here the CDR3 DNA reads TGCGCCAGCAGCCAACCGCAGGGAACTAATGAAAAACTGTTTTTT.

The chain links TRBV15 to TRBJ1-1, with D uncertain. V lost 5 bases to trimming and J lost 1 base, with 8 bases between them. The germline CDR1 and CDR2 sequences are LNHNV and YYDKDF (reference sequence). The CDR3 covers 13 residues. CDR3 bases: TGTGCCACCAGCCGACAAAGGAACACTGAAGCTTTCTTT. Residues: CATSRQRNTEAFF.